This entry describes one T cell receptor (beta chain). Measured with immunoSEQ multiplex PCR; TCRdb has only the in-frame clones, and not every one. The data show around 70,000 clones, under 95% seen once. This entry is derived from a study of T cell changes during pregnancy in multiple sclerosis. The CDR3 contains 14 residues. Germline assignment: CDR1 PRHDT and CDR2 FYEKMQ (reference sequence). V was shortened by 2 bases and J by 3 bases, with 10 bases between the two germline ends. The source material was peripheral blood, sampled in the third trimester of pregnancy. The sequence came from a female donor with multiple sclerosis, enrolled in a pregnancy study. The chain joins TRBV13 to TRBJ1-1; D ambiguous. DNA for the CDR3: TGTGCCAGCAGCTTAAGTTTAGTCGACACTGAAGCTTTCTTT. It is translated as CASSLSLVDTEAFF. The entire variable domain, with the rest obtained from reference TRBV13 and TRBJ1-1, is as follows: AAGVIQSPRHLIKEKRETATLKCYPIPRHDTVYWYQQGPGQDPQFLISFYEKMQSDKGSIPDRFSAQQFSDYHSELNMSSLELGDSALYFCASSLSLVDTEAFFGQGTRLTVV.